This T cell receptor (beta chain) was identified in a study of cytomegalovirus exposure and HLA in healthy donors. Study overall: According to later analysis, the same platform produced the approximately 130 validation and about 700 first-cohort repertoires. Study-wide results and limits: Confirmation in vitro established that a few CMV-associated chains were specific for CMV antigens. For cytomegalovirus status, the classifier reportedly gave diagnoses with high specificity and sensitivity. First-cohort TCR clusters tended to co-occur in the 130 or so validation repertoires, a later analysis found.

The table came from immunoSEQ multiplex PCR; TCRdb's copy has only in-frame clones and leaves some out. The table includes under 75,000 clones, 95% detected once. To note about this clone: What it binds is unknown. Other DNA sequences from this sample encode an identical CDR3 as well.

The sample consisted of PBMCs. The sequence was collected from a woman between 18 and 29 years old in good health and CMV-seropositive.

CDR3 region: CASSPSGGDEQYF. The CDR3, as DNA: TGTGCCAGCTCACCATCAGGAGGGGACGAGCAGTACTTC. The chain recombines TRBV18 with TRBJ2-7; possibly TRBD2 for D (6 bases). V lost 2 bases to trimming and J lost 5 bases, with 10 bases between them. The CDR3 is made up of 13 amino acids. The germline CDR1 and CDR2 sequences are KGHSH and LQKENI.